This T cell receptor (beta chain) was found in a study of neoadjuvant nivolumab and ipilimumab in lung cancer (dated by TCRdb to 2019 to 2021). Describing the broader study: Intravenous nivolumab was dosed at 3 mg/kg on days 1, 15 and 29, and in the combination arm ipilimumab 1 mg/kg was added on day 1 only. The major pathologic response (MPR) rate in the intention-to-treat population in each study arm was designated as the primary trial endpoint. The trial treated about 45 patients with operable NSCLC: about 23 were randomized to nivolumab monotherapy and some 21 to nivolumab plus ipilimumab. The study compared TCR repertoires in pretherapy (baseline) peripheral blood with TCR repertoires in tumors resected at surgery following neoadjuvant immune checkpoint blockade. Matched pretherapy and resected tumor pairs were analyzed from seven patients, of whom four had been treated with nivolumab and three with nivolumab plus ipilimumab.

Receptor libraries were prepared by the immunoSEQ multiplex PCR assay. For the original study's pipeline: Repertoires were summarized by richness and clonality, and significantly expanded and contracted clones were identified between pre- and post-therapy samples. TCRdb took over this immuneACCESS table, retaining in-frame rearrangements with V and J assigned. Such tables are incomplete; in checked studies, under half of the missing clones stem from an unresolved V gene, and the remainder is unexplained. That table supplies the V and J calls and clone size; D and trimming were determined from the DNA. The sample table contains some 20,000 clones; only one count was recorded for approximately 79% of them. The top ten clonotypes cover about 8.8% of the sample. Reading the label with the study, this specimen's time point is: at surgical resection after neoadjuvant nivolumab +/- ipilimumab. The samples were taken from NEOSTAR, a phase 2 randomized trial in operable NSCLC that tested neoadjuvant nivolumab or nivolumab plus ipilimumab, followed by surgery.

The research as a whole found: Compared with tumor-adjacent uninvolved lung, resected tumors had greater TCR richness and clonality, and increases showed up in more of the dual-therapy-treated tumors. No significant correlation was found between TCR clonality and pathologic tumor regression, and only one major-pathologic-response sample was available for the clonality analysis. Pretherapy blood TCR richness correlated positively with richness in tumors resected after neoadjuvant therapy (Spearman R of about 0.81). Tumor T-cell richness and clonality rose from pretherapy to surgery in three of three dual-therapy tumors but in only two of four nivolumab-treated tumors. A small number of samples underwent TCR sequencing.

The CDR3, from cysteine to phenylalanine, totals 12 residues. The read is trimmed to its CDR3 DNA, 36 bases read in frame from base 1. The germline V gene sets CDR1 to SGHRS and CDR2 to YFSETQ. The V and J ends are trimmed by 4 bases and 5 bases, leaving 9 bases between them. With respect to this clone: The clone's antigen remains unknown. Qualities for individual bases were not recorded, and no much larger clone is one base off.

Sequencing used tumor tissue, obtained after neoadjuvant nivolumab, alone or with ipilimumab, at or shortly before surgery. Rearrangement joined TRBV5-1 to TRBJ2-5; a tentative D match to TRBD2 spans 5 bases. The sequence came from an adult with non-small cell lung cancer. This receptor carries the CDR3 CASSLRGETQYF. The DNA sequence is TGCGCCAGCAGCCTGAGAGGGGAGACCCAGTACTTC.